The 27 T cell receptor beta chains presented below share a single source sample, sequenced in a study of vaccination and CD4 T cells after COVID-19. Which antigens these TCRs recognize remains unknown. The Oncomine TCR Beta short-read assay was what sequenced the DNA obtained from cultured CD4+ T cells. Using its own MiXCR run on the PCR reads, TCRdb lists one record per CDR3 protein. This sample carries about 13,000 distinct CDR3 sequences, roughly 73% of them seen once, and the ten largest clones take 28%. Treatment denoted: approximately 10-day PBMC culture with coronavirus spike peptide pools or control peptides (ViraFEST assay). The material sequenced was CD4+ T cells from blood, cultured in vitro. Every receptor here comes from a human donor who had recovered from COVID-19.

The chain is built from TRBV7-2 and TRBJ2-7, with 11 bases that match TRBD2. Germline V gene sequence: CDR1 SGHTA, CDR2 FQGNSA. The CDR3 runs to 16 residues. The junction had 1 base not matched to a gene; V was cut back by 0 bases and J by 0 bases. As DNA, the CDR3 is TGTGCCAGCAGCTTAGCTAGCGGGAGGGCCTCCTACGAGCAGTACTTC. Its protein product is CASSLASGRASYEQYF.

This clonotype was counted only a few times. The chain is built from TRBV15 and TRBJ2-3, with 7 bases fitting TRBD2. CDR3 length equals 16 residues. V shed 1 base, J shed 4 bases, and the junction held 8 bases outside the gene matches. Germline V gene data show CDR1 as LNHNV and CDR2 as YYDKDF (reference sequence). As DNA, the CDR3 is TGTGCCACCAGCAGAGTGGACGGGAGGCCCCCAGATACGCAGTATTTT. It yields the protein CATSRVDGRPPDTQYF. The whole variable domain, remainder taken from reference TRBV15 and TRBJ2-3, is DAMVIQNPRYQVTQFGKPVTLSCSQTLNHNVMYWYQQKSSQAPKLLFHYYDKDFNNEADTPDNFQSRRPNTSFCFLDIRSPGLGDTAMYLCATSRVDGRPPDTQYFGPGTRLTVL.

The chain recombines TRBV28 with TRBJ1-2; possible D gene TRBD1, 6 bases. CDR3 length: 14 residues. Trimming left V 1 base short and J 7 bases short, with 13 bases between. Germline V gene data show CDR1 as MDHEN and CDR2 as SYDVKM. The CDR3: CASSLSGGSGGYTF. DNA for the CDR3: TGTGCCAGCAGTTTATCCGGGGGCTCGGGTGGCTACACCTTC.

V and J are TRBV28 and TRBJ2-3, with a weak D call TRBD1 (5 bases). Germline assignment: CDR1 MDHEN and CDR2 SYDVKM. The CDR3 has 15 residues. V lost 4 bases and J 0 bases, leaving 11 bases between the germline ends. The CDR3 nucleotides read TGTGCCAGCAGTTCCCAGGGTGCTAGCACAGATACGCAGTATTTT. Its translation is CASSSQGASTDTQYF.

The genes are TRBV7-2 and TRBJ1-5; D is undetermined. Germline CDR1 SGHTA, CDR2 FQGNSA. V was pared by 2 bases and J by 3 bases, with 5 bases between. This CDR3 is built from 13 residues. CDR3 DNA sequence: TGTGCCAGCAGCTTACATTTCAATCAGCCCCAGCATTTT. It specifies CASSLHFNQPQHF.

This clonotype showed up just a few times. The CDR3 DNA follows: TGCAGTGCTACAGGACAGAAGCCGAAACAGTACTTC. This gives the protein CSATGQKPKQYF. This chain connects TRBV20-1 to TRBJ2-4; D might be TRBD1 (6 bases). This CDR3 has 12 residues. Trimming stripped 4 bases from V and 13 bases from J, with 17 bases between. Germline CDR1 reads DFQATT; CDR2 reads SNEGSKA (reference sequence).

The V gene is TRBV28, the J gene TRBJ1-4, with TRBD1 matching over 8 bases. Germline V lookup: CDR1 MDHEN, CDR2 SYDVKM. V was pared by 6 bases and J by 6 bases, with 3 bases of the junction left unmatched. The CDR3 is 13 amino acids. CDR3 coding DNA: TGTGCCAGCAGCTCGGACAGGGATGAAAAACTGTTTTTT. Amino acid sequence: CASSSDRDEKLFF. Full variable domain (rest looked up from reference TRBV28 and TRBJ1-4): DVKVTQSSRYLVKRTGEKVFLECVQDMDHENMFWYRQDPGLGLRLIYFSYDVKMKEKGDIPEGYSVSREKKERFSLILESASTNQTSMYLCASSSDRDEKLFFGSGTQLSVL.

The CDR3 reads CASSLHHIQYF. CDR3 coding DNA: TGTGCCAGCAGCTTACACCACATTCAGTACTTC. The chain has TRBV7-2 and TRBJ2-4; D gene unclear. V lost 2 bases to trimming and J lost 8 bases, with 4 bases between them. The CDR3 is 11 amino acids. CDR1 is SGHTA, CDR2 FQGNSA, per germline.

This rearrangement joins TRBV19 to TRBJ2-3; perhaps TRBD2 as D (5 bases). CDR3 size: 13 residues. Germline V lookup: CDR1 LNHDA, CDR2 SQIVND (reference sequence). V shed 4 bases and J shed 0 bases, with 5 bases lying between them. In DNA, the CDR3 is TGTGCCAGTAGTAGCGGGAGCACAGATACGCAGTATTTT. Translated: CASSSGSTDTQYF. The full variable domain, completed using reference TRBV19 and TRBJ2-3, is DGGITQSPKYLFRKEGQNVTLSCEQNLNHDAMYWYRQDPGQGLRLIYYSQIVNDFQKGDIAEGYSVSREKKESFPLTVTSAQKNPTAFYLCASSSGSTDTQYFGPGTRLTVL.

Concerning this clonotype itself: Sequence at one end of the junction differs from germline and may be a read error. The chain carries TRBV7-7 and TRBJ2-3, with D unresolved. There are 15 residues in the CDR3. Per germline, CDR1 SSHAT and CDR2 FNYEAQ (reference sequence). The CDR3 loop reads CASSPGGPRVDTQYF. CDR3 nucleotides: TGTGCTAGCAGCCCCGGTGGCCCAAGAGTAGATACGCAGTATTTT.

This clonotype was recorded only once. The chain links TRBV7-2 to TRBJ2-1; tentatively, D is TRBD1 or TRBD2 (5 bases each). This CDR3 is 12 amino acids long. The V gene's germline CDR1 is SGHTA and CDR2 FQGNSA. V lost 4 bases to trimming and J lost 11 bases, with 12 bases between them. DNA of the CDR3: TGTGCCAGCAGCTCTCCACCGGGACAGCAGTTCTTC. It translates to CASSSPPGQQFF.

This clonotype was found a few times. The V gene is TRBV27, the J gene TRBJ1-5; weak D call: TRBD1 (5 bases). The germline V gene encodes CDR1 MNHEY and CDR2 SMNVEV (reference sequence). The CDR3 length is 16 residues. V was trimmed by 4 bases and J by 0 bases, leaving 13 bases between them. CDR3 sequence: CASSSEGLVSNQPQHF. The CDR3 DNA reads TGTGCCAGCAGTTCGGAGGGGCTGGTTAGCAATCAGCCCCAGCATTTT.

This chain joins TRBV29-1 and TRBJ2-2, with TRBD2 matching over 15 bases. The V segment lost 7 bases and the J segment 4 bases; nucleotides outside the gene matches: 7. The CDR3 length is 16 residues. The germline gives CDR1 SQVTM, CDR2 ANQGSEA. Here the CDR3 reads CSAGTSGRPLTGELFF. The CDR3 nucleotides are TGCAGCGCGGGGACTAGCGGGAGGCCTCTCACCGGGGAGCTGTTTTTT.

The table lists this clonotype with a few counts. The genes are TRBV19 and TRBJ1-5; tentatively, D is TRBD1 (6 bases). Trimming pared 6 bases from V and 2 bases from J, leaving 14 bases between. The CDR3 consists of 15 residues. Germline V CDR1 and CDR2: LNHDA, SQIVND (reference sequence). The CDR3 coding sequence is TGTGCCAGTAGCTACAGGGAGGGTGGCAATCAGCCCCAGCATTTT. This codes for CASSYREGGNQPQHF.

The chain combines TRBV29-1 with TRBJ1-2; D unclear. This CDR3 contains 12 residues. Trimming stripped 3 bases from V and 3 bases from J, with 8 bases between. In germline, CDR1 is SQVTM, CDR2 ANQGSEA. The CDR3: CSVDEGHYGYTF. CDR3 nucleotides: TGCAGCGTTGATGAAGGGCACTATGGCTACACCTTC. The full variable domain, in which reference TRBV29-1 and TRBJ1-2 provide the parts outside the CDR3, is SAVISQKPSRDICQRGTSLTIQCQVDSQVTMMFWYRQQPGQSLTLIATANQGSEATYESGFVIDKFPISRPNLTFSTLTVSNMSPEDSSIYLCSVDEGHYGYTFGSGTRLTVV.

The DNA for the CDR3 is TGTGCCAGCAGTTTCGGGAGCCGGGACACTGAAGCTTTCTTT. This gives the protein CASSFGSRDTEAFF. The chain has TRBV12-3 or TRBV12-4 and TRBJ1-1; no clear D gene. Trimming shortened V by 3 bases and J by 3 bases, and 11 bases separated the two germline ends. The CDR3 runs 14 residues.

Written as DNA, the CDR3 is TGTGCCAGCAGTTACCGGGACAGGTGGATCCACGAGCAGTACTTC. Encoded protein: CASSYRDRWIHEQYF. The rearrangement uses TRBV6-2 or TRBV6-3 and TRBJ2-7; 8 positions match TRBD1. This CDR3 has 15 residues. Per germline, CDR1 MNHEY and CDR2 SVGEGT. V lost 2 bases to trimming and J lost 5 bases; unmatched junction nucleotides: 8.

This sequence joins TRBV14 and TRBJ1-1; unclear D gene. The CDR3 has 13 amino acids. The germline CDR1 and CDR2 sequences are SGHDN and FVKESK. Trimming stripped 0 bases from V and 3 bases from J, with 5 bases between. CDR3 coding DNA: TGTGCCAGCAGCCAAGAATACTACACTGAAGCTTTCTTT. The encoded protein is CASSQEYYTEAFF.

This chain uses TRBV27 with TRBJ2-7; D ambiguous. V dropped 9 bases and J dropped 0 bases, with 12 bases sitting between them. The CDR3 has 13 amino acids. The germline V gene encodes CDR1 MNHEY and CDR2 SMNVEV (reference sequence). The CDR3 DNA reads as TGTGCCAGTCGGAAACAAAACTCCTACGAGCAGTACTTC. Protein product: CASRKQNSYEQYF.

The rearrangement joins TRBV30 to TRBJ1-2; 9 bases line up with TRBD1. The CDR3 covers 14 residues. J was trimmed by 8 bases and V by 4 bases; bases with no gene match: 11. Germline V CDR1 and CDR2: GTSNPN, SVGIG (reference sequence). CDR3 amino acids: CAWTPGGQGRGYTF. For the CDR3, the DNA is TGTGCCTGGACCCCAGGGGGACAGGGTCGGGGCTACACCTTC.

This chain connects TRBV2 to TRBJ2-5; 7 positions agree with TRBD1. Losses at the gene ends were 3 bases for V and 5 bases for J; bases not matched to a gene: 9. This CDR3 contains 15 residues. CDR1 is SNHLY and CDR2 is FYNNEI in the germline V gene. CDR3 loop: CASSERTGREETQYF. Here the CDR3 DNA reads TGTGCCAGCAGTGAGCGGACAGGCCGTGAGGAGACCCAGTACTTC.

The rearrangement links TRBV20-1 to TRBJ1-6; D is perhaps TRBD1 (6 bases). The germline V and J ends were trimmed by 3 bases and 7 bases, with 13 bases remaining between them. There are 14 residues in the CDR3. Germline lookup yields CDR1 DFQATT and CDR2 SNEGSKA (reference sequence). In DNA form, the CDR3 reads TGCAGTGCTAGTCCGCGGGGGCGAAATTCACCCCTCCACTTT. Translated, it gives CSASPRGRNSPLHF.

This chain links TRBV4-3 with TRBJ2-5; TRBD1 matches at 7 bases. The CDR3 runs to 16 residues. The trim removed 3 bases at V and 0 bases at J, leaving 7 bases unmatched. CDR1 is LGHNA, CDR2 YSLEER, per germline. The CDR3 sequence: CASSQTKTGYQETQYF. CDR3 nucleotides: TGCGCCAGCAGCCAGACAAAGACAGGGTACCAAGAGACCCAGTACTTC.

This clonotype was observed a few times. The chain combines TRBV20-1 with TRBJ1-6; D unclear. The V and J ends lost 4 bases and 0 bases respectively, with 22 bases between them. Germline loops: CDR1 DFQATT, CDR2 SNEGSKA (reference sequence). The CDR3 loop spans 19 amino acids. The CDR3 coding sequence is TGCAGTGCTAAGGCTGGAGGCCTGGAGGGTCACTCCTATAATTCACCCCTCCACTTT. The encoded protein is CSAKAGGLEGHSYNSPLHF.

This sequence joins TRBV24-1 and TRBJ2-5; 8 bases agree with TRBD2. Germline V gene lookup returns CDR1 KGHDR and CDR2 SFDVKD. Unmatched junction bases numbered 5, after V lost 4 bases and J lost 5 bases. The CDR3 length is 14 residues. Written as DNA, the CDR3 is TGTGCCACCAGTGAGGCGGGGGGAAGCGAGACCCAGTACTTC. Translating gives CATSEAGGSETQYF.

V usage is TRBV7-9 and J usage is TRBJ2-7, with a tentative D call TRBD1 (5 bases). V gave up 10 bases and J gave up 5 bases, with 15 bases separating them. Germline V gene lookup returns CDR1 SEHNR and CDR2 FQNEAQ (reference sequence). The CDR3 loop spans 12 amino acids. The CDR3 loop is CAILGRVDEQYF. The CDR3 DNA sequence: TGTGCCATCCTTGGCAGGGTGGACGAGCAGTACTTC.

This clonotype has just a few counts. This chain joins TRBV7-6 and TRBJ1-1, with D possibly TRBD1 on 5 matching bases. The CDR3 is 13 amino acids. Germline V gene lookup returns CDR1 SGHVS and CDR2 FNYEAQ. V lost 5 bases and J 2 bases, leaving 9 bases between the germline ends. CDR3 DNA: TGTGCCAGCAGCCGGGACCGTAACACTGAAGCTTTCTTT. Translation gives CASSRDRNTEAFF.